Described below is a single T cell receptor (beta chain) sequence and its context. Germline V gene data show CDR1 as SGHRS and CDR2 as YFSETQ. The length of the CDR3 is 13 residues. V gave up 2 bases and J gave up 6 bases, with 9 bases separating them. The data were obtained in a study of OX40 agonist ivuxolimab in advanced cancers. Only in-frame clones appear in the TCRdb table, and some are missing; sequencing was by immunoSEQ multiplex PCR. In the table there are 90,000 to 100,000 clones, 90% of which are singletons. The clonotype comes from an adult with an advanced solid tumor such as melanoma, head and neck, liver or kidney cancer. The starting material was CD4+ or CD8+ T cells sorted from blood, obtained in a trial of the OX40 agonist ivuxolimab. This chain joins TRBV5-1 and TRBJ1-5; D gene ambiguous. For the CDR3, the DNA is TGCGCCAGCAGCTTCGGGGAGAGTCAGCCCCAGCATTTT. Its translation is CASSFGESQPQHF.